One TCR beta chain is described in this entry. As yet, its antigen is unknown. The data were obtained in a study of identical twins. The V and J ends lost 5 bases and 5 bases, in that order; junction bases with no gene match: 16. CDR3 length: 18 residues. In germline, CDR1 is MDHEN, CDR2 SYDVKM. Unique molecular identifiers were present on the cDNA, and a universal primer site came from template switching. TCRdb re-called the 5' RACE reads through MiXCR, storing one row per CDR3 protein. The sample yields roughly 470,000 distinct CDR3 sequences, roughly an eighth seen once. Study outcomes and limitations: Interpretation of the results relied on cross-sectional statistical analysis and not on following the same donors. Insertions were fewer in abundant cord blood beta clonotypes, whereas memory repertoires showed none of this pattern.

A further study also used this sample, focusing on yellow fever vaccine responses in identical twins. As reported in that work: Twins reportedly showed a vaccine T cell response that seemed partly convergent and partly personalized.

This rearrangement joins TRBV28 to TRBJ2-1, with 9 bases fitting TRBD2. The receptor was derived from a woman younger than 35 in good health. The sequenced material came from CD4+ T cells sorted from blood. CDR3 protein: CASSRGKIGGRADNEQFF. In nucleotides, the CDR3 is TGTGCCAGCAGTCGGGGGAAGATCGGCGGGAGGGCCGACAATGAGCAGTTCTTC.